This TCR beta chain is from a study of cytomegalovirus exposure and HLA in healthy donors (dated by TCRdb to 2016 to 2017). Regarding the study in general: In an earlier analysis of around 540 of the donors, 276 Gb of sequence data and 90 million to 120 million unique TCR beta sequences from roughly 190 million T cells were reported. Of the 350 to 450 genotyped donors, about 84% fell in the genetic ancestry cluster associated with self-reported Caucasian donors. In a later genetic analysis, genome-wide SNP genotypes for about 65% of the roughly 700 donors were used, and that subset was treated as a discovery cohort. Across approximately 400 genotyped donors of the cohort, an average of roughly 200,000 unique TCR beta nucleotide sequences per donor were sequenced, and 15% to 20% of those sequences were non-productive. A later analysis re-analyzed previously published TCR beta repertoires from roughly 690 donors and added high-resolution HLA genotyping to study TCR occurrence patterns. The number of donors typed differed by locus, with 629-630 for A, B, C, DRB1 and DQB1, roughly 520 for DQA1, 600 to 610 for DPA1, and 472 for DPB1. In addition to the first cohort of 500 to 850 subjects, a separate validation cohort of under 150 different subjects was used. Every discovery cohort repertoire had been produced on one sequencing platform. An earlier analysis of approximately 580 of the donors used high-throughput TCR beta sequencing to judge whether each TCR beta V gene segment behaved as functional or pseudogenic. Donor age, sex, ethnicity and CMV serostatus were collected together with the repertoire data. HLA typing covered class I and class II loci at four-digit resolution. Roughly 5 DR-DQ haplotypes were handled as single units for association and clustering because linkage in the cohort was strong. High-throughput TCR immunosequencing, statistical association of individual TCRs with disease status, and machine learning were combined to predict cytomegalovirus infection status. An early release covering just under 650 HLA-typed donors comprised roughly 300 gigabases of sequencing data and roughly 86 million unique TCR sequences. The T cell repertoires of 700 or so subjects were profiled by immunosequencing and related to cytomegalovirus serostatus. The aim of the study was to test whether cataloging public T cell receptors could identify signatures of past pathogen exposure. The later analysis used no new phenotypic data to find candidate immune exposures, relying instead on TCR beta sequences and their occurrence across donors.

The paper as a whole reports these results and caveats: The presence/absence analyses assumed that sequencing depth was roughly uniform across donors, and that assumption may not be true. Because counts were too low, about 18 rarely observed V segments, including chromosome 9 orphons, were excluded from the earlier analysis of 500 to 700 of the donors. For the cohort, immune exposure information was limited to CMV serostatus. The authors suggested that the approach could potentially be extended to other disease states and immunological phenotypes. Several of the top co-occurrence clusters appeared to be linked to parvovirus B19, influenza, CMV and Epstein-Barr virus, according to a later analysis. The study listed 164 TCR beta chains as associated with cytomegalovirus. Linkage disequilibrium might explain the correlated functional status among segregating V segments, but an unknown experimental factor could not be excluded. In an earlier analysis of about 550 of the donors, most TCR beta V segments were observed in productive rearrangements about 87% or about 30% of the time, broadly matching IMGT annotations. Only TCR beta chains were sequenced in this cohort, and the absence of alpha or paired-chain data limited detectable features. Specific HLA alleles were associated with 15,000 to 20,000 TCR beta sequences at a false discovery rate of 0.05 in a later analysis. An association between a missense DCLRE1C variant and V-gene and J-gene trimming of TCR beta chains was found in a later genetic analysis and replicated in an independent cohort. A further reported finding was that TCR beta sequences accurately predicted the HLA-A and HLA-B alleles for most subjects in the first cohort. In a later analysis, most CMV-associated TCR beta chains were found to appear HLA-restricted, with HLA associations seemingly driven largely by CMV exposure. When HLA alleles, especially DR and DQ, strongly co-occurred, attributing TCR associations to individual alleles was difficult. Compared with the roughly 670-donor mean, donors in an Asian-associated ancestry cluster had fewer N-insertions in productive TCRs, according to a later genetic analysis. Because HLA typing was unavailable for some donors at each locus, only the typed subset was used in association tests. A group of highly shared sequence variants was considered likely to be a technical artifact of the sequencing pipeline. Because the 87-base-pair reads could not distinguish some IMGT-functional V segments, including TRBV6-2 and TRBV6-3, those segments were excluded. Across donors, most TCR sequences were observed very rarely, whereas some public TCRs were present in many individuals. In both the original and validation cohorts, the classifier was reported to diagnose cytomegalovirus status with high specificity and sensitivity. A few of the identified cytomegalovirus-associated TCR beta chains were confirmed in vitro to be specific for cytomegalovirus antigens. A later analysis found that HLA-associated TCR beta chains were more clonally expanded and had lower generation probabilities than equally common non-associated chains. A later analysis found that TCR association rates varied across HLA loci, with DRB1 alleles showing the most associated TCRs and HLA-C alleles the fewest.

The germline V gene encodes CDR1 SGHTA and CDR2 FQGNSA. Cut back by 8 bases and 5 bases, the V and J ends lie 13 bases apart. The CDR3 spans 13 residues, from the cysteine through the phenylalanine. Only the CDR3 region is kept as DNA, spanning 39 bases read in frame from base 1. The library was built by means of the immunoSEQ multiplex PCR assay. For the multiplex PCR, a mixture combining 60 forward primers for TCR Vbeta segments and 13 reverse primers for TCR Jbeta segments was used. The CDR3 region of rearranged TCR beta genes was amplified from genomic DNA by a multiplex PCR assay. Amplified TCR beta libraries were sequenced as 87-base-pair reads on the Illumina HiSeq System. The original pipeline was this. Across the 600 to 700 repertoires, a later analysis counted some 81 million unique TCR beta chains, 9.5 million to 13 million of which were shared by at least two donors. To remove PCR and sequencing errors, raw reads were error-corrected and collapsed into unique sequences using a nearest-neighbor algorithm that merged closely related sequences. To assign V, D and J gene segments, CDR3 sequences were aligned to IMGT reference sequences. For a sequence to be retained, a match of at least six nucleotides was required to both a V gene segment and a J gene segment. A rearrangement was called productive if the CDR3 had no stop codons and remained in frame with V and J, and every other rearrangement was called non-productive. Following IMGT convention, CDR3 was defined as the stretch from the second conserved V-encoded cysteine to the conserved J-encoded phenylalanine. The earlier analysis of about 500 of the donors excluded sequences that lacked an unambiguous match to a single V gene segment. In an earlier analysis of about 590 of the donors, a V segment was called functional when productive rearrangements were above 56.7%, and segregating when the standard deviation between donors exceeded 5%. A statistical classification framework was built for diagnosing cytomegalovirus status from the catalog of TCR beta chain sequences. V and J gene assignment, in a later analysis, came from comparing TCR nucleotide sequences with IMGT/GENE-DB human TR gene sequences. In a later analysis, CDR3 sequences and most-parsimonious VDJ recombination scenarios were assigned using the TCRdist pipeline. In a later analysis, every TCR beta chain was defined by the combination of its CDR3 amino acid sequence and its V-gene family, and reads without a unique V-gene family were dropped. In a later analysis, 450 to 600 highly shared, low-generation-probability nucleotide sequences were removed to address suspected cross-contamination and a sequencing artifact. For each public chain, a later analysis derived a clonal expansion index from normalized ranks of inferred template counts within each repertoire. In a later analysis, generation probabilities were computed using a VDJ recombination model fitted to out-of-frame rearrangements, and the results were checked against IGoR. In a later analysis, TCR-TCR, TCR-HLA and TCR-CMV co-occurrence was scored with hypergeometric tests, and a repertoire-size bias correction was applied to TCR pairs. A later analysis estimated false discovery rates by permuting HLA or CMV assignments 20 times. In a later analysis, co-occurring TCRs were grouped using DBSCAN, with TCRdist sequence similarity added in when clustering inside HLA-allele-positive subsets. Co-occurrence clustering excluded repertoires with fewer than 30,000 or more than 120,000 public chains, plus five with anomalous nucleotide sharing. TCRdb provides this immuneACCESS table in a form limited to in-frame rearrangements. Some clones are lacking; in checked studies, under half of them reflect an unresolved V gene, and why the rest are absent is not known. V, J and clone size are those of that table, while D and trimming were read from the DNA. Counted in this sample were roughly 87,000 clones; 70% to 80% of them appeared once. The ten largest clones take up over 12% of the sample.

Worth noting for this clone: Its binding antigen is unknown. Within one base of it there is no much larger clone, and no base qualities were kept.

The cohort was made up of about 670 healthy bone marrow donors. At the time of sampling, all cohort members were nominally healthy, though unrecorded immune exposures were likely present. The donor was CMV seropositive and belonged to the group of some 290 seropositive cohort members. Every donor gave a peripheral blood sample, and the peripheral blood mononuclear cells from that sample were used for TCR beta sequencing. The Qiagen DNeasy Blood Extraction Kit was used to extract genomic DNA from the blood cell samples. This sequence was found in a woman between 35 and 50 years old in good health and CMV-seropositive. The V and J segments used are TRBV7-2 and TRBJ2-4; no D gene call is confident. The material sequenced was PBMCs. The DNA sequence is as follows: TGTGCCAGCGCCCCAGGTGGTGAAAACATTCAGTACTTC. Its protein product is CASAPGGENIQYF.